The clone carrying this TCR beta chain was seen only once. The data were taken from a study of T cell responses to AZD1222 COVID-19 vaccine. Profiled with immunoSEQ multiplex PCR; TCRdb holds only in-frame clones, not every one. This sample has 95,000 to 100,000 clones, with just over 90% found just once. CDR1 is SGHRS and CDR2 is YFSETQ in the germline V gene. This CDR3 is built from 15 residues. The germline V and J ends were trimmed by 3 bases and 4 bases, with 13 bases remaining between them. This sequence originates from an adult who received the AZD1222 COVID-19 vaccine. The specimen was peripheral blood, collected 28 days after the second AZD1222 dose. The V call is TRBV5-1, the J call TRBJ1-4; possibly TRBD1 for D (5 bases). The chain's CDR3 is CASSSLGGNNEKLFF. The CDR3 DNA sequence: TGCGCCAGCAGCTCGCTGGGGGGGAATAATGAAAAACTGTTTTTT.